The following is a T cell receptor (beta chain) sequence with its context. This specimen belongs to a study of blood T cell repertoires in COVID-19. Authors' analysis steps: The assay estimated nucleated cells by amplifying reference gene primers. The repertoire was sequenced with immunoSEQ multiplex PCR; TCRdb's copy has only in-frame clones and lacks some. V, J and clone size were drawn from that table, and D and trimming were deduced from the DNA. Of 150,000 to 200,000 clones listed, 65% to 85% are singletons. CDR3 size: 15 residues. The J segment lost 4 bases and the V segment lost 6 bases, leaving 5 bases of the junction unmatched. CDR1 and CDR2 (germline): MNHEY, SMNVEV (reference sequence).

The rearrangement links TRBV27 to TRBJ2-1, with 11 bases matching TRBD2. The sample comprised peripheral blood. This TCR was recovered from a woman aged 80 or older with acute or convalescent COVID-19. CDR3 region: CASRDLAGGYNEQFF. CDR3 in DNA: TGTGCCAGCAGGGATCTAGCGGGAGGTTACAATGAGCAGTTCTTC.